Sequencing of this T cell receptor beta chain was carried out in a study of blood T cell repertoires in COVID-19. Overall study context: The United States, Italy and Spain were the sources of the acute and convalescent COVID-19 samples. Nucleic acid was either cDNA or gDNA, and it came from T cells, B-cell-depleted T cells, or PBMCs.

In the authors' methods: Using reference gene primer amplification, nucleated cell counts were estimated. Assay used: immunoSEQ multiplex PCR; TCRdb lists only in-frame clones, some missing. V and J calls and clone size are copied from that table; D and trimming were computed from the DNA. The data contain over 250,000 clones, about 68% of them singletons. Trimming cost V 4 bases and J 4 bases; bases outside gene matches: 9. Germline V gene lookup returns CDR1 SGHNT and CDR2 YYREEE (reference sequence). There are 15 residues in the CDR3. This sequence was found in a woman of 80 years or more with acute or convalescent COVID-19. The V gene is TRBV5-4, the J gene TRBJ2-3, with 7 bases that match TRBD2. Sequences were obtained from peripheral blood. Here the CDR3 reads CASSPRGEEADTQYF. The CDR3 nucleotides are TGTGCCAGCAGCCCCCGGGGGGAGGAGGCAGATACGCAGTATTTT.